The source of this T cell receptor (beta chain) is a study of regulatory T cells in long-lasting Graves disease. This clonotype showed up many times. Noted time point: newly diagnosed GD, antithyroid drugs for less than 3 months. The TCR library used RNA extracted from PBMCs. The CDR3 has 11 residues. The germline V gene has CDR1 MGHRA and CDR2 YSYEKL. V lost 8 bases, J lost 7 bases, and 11 bases lay in between. Both iRepertoire HTBI primers and Arm-PCR of CDR3 regions were used to build the TCR beta libraries. MiXCR, applied by TCRdb to the multiplex PCR reads, yields one record per CDR3 protein. The sample has hundreds of thousands of distinct CDR3 sequences, around 15% seen once. The sample also formed part of further work on T cells in Graves' hyperthyroidism and ophthalmopathy.

This receptor was identified in a woman in her thirties with Graves disease. V gene TRBV4-1 combines with J gene TRBJ1-2; D is perhaps TRBD1 (6 bases). Sequenced here: peripheral blood mononuclear cells (PBMCs), sampled at new diagnosis, from a patient treated with antithyroid drugs. CDR3 DNA: TGCGCCAGCGCAGGGGTTAGTGGCTACACCTTC. Protein sequence: CASAGVSGYTF.